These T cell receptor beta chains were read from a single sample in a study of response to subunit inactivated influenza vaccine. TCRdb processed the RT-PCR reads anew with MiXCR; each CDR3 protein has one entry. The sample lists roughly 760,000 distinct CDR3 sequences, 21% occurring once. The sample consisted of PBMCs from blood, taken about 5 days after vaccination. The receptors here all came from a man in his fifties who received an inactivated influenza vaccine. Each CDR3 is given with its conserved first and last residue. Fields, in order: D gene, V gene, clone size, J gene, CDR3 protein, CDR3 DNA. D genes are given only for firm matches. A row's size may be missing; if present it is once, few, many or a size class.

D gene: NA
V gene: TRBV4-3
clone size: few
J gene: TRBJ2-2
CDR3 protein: CASSQGGHPVGELFF
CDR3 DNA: TGCGCCAGCAGCCAAGGGGGACACCCGGTCGGGGAGCTGTTTTTT

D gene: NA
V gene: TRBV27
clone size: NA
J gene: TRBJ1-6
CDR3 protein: CASSLAGQSNSPLHF
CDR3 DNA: TGTGCCAGCAGTCTAGCGGGACAATCGAATTCACCCCTCCACTTT

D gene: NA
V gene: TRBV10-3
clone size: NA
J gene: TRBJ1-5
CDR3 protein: CAISVGGAGSNQPQHF
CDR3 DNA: TGTGCCATCAGTGTCGGGGGAGCAGGATCCAATCAGCCCCAGCATTTT

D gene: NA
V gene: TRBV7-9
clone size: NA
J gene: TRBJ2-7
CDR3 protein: CASSQETESYEQYF
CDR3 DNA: TGTGCCAGCAGCCAAGAGACAGAGTCCTACGAGCAGTACTTC

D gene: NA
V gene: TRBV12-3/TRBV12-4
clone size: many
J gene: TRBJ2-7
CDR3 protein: CASSFEEGTSYEQYF
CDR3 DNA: TGTGCCAGCAGTTTTGAGGAAGGGACTTCCTACGAGCAGTACTTC

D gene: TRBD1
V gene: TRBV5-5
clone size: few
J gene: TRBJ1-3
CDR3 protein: CASSSTGAPGNTIYF
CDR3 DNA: TGTGCCAGCAGCTCAACAGGGGCCCCTGGAAACACCATATATTTT

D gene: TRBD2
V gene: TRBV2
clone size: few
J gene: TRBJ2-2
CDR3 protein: CASSETSGGFGELFF
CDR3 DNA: TGTGCCAGCAGCGAGACTAGCGGGGGATTCGGGGAGCTGTTTTTT

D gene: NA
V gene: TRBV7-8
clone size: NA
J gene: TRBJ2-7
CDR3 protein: CASSSPRTGYEQYF
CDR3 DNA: TGTGCCAGCAGCTCACCCCGGACGGGATACGAGCAGTACTTC

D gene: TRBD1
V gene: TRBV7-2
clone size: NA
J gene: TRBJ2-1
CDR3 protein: CASSPRTGDYNEQFF
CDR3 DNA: TGTGCCAGCAGCCCTCGGACAGGGGACTACAATGAGCAGTTCTTC

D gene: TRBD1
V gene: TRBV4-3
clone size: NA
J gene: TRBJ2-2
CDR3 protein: CASSQQVKQGAATGELFF
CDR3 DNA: TGCGCCAGCAGCCAACAGGTCAAACAGGGGGCGGCCACCGGGGAGCTGTTTTTT

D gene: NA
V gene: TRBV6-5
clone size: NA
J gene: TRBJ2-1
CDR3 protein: CASSYLGLASYNEQFF
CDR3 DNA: TGTGCCAGCAGTTACTTGGGCCTAGCGTCATACAATGAGCAGTTCTTC

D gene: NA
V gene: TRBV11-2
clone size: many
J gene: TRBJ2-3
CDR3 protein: CASSLFSAGTDTQYF
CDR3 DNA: TGTGCCAGCAGCTTGTTTTCGGCGGGCACAGATACGCAGTATTTT

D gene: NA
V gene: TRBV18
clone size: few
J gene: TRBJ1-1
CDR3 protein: CASSPRGVGTEAFF
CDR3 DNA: TGTGCCAGCTCACCACGGGGGGTTGGCACGGAAGCTTTCTTT

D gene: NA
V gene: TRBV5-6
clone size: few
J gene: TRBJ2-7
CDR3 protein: CASSFQDRYEQYF
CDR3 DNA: TGTGCCAGCAGCTTTCAGGATCGCTACGAGCAGTACTTC

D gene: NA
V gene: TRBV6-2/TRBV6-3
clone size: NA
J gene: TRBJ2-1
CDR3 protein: CASSRTGQYNEQFF
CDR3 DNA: TGTGCCAGCAGTAGGACGGGACAATACAATGAGCAGTTCTTC

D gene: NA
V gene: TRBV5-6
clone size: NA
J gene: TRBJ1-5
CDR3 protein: CASSLQGWSQPQHF
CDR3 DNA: TGTGCCAGCAGCTTACAGGGTTGGAGTCAGCCCCAGCATTTT

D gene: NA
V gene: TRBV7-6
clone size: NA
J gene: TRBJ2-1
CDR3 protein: CASSLAPGGNSYNEQFF
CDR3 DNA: TGTGCCAGCAGCTTAGCCCCAGGGGGGAACTCCTACAATGAGCAGTTCTTC

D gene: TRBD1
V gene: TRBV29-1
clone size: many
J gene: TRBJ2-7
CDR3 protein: CSVTGTANSYEQYF
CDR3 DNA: TGCAGCGTCACCGGGACAGCCAACTCCTACGAGCAGTACTTC

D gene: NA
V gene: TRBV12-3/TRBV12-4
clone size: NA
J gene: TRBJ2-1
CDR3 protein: CASSPWLQAEQFF
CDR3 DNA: TGTGCCAGCAGTCCCTGGCTCCAAGCTGAGCAGTTCTTC

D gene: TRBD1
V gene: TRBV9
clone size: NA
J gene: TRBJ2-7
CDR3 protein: CASSPGTGEVPYEQYF
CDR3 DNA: TGTGCCAGCAGCCCCGGGACAGGGGAGGTCCCCTACGAGCAGTACTTC

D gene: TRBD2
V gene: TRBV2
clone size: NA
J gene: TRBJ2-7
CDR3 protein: CASITGGGGSSYEQYF
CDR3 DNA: TGTGCCAGCATCACGGGTGGCGGGGGAAGCTCCTACGAGCAGTACTTC

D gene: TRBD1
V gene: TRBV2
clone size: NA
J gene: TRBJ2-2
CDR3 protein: CASRSGGGIGELFF
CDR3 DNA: TGTGCCAGCAGATCAGGGGGCGGGATCGGGGAGCTGTTTTTT